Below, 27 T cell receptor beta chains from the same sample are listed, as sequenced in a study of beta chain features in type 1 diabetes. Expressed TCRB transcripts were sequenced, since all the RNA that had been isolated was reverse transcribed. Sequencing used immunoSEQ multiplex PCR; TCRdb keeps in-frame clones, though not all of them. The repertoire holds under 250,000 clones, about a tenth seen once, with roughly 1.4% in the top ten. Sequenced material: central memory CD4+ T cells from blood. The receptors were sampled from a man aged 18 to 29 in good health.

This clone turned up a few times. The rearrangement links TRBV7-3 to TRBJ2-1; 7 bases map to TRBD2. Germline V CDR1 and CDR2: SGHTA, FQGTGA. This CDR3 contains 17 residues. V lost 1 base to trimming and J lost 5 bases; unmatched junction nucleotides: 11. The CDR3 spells CASSLNPPSAGDNEQFF. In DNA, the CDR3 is TGTGCCAGCAGCTTAAACCCGCCTAGTGCGGGAGACAATGAGCAGTTCTTC.

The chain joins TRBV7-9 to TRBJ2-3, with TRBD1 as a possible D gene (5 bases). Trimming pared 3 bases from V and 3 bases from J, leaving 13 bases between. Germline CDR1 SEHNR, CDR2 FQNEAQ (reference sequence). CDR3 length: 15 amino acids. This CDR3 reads CASSFLGPGTDTQYF. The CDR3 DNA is TGTGCCAGCAGCTTTCTGGGGCCCGGGACAGATACGCAGTATTTT.

The CDR3 loop reads CASSLSIGLGPQTQYF. As DNA, the CDR3 is TGTGCCAGCAGCTTATCAATCGGGCTAGGGCCACAGACCCAGTACTTC. The chain is built from TRBV7-3 and TRBJ2-5; D not resolved. The V end lost 2 bases, the J end lost 6 bases, and 19 bases lay between the germline ends. The CDR3 has 16 amino acids. CDR1 SGHTA and CDR2 FQGTGA come from the germline V gene.

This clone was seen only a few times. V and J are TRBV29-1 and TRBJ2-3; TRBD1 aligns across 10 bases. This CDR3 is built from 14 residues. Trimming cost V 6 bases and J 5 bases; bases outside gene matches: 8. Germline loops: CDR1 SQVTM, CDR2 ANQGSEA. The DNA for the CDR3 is TGCAGCGTCGTAGGGGACAGGGGAGGAGATACGCAGTATTTT. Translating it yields CSVVGDRGGDTQYF.

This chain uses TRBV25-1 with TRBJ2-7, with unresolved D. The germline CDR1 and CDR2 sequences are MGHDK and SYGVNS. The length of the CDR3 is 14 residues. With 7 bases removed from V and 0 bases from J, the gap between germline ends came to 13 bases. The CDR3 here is CASNGGSSSYEQYF. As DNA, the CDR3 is TGTGCCAGCAACGGCGGATCGAGCTCCTACGAGCAGTACTTC.

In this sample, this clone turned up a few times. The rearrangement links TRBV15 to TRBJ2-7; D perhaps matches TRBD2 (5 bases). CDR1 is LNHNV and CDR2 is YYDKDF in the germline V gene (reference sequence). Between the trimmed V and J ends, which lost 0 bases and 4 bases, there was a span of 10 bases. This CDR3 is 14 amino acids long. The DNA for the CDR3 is TGTGCCACCAGCAGAGACGGAGGTAGTTACGAGCAGTACTTC. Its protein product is CATSRDGGSYEQYF.

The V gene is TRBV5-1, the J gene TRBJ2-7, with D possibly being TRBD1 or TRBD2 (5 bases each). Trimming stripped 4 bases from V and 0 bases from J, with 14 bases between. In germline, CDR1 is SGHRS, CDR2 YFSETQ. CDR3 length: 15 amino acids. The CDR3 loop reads CASSRDLASSYEQYF. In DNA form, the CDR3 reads TGCGCCAGCAGCAGGGACCTAGCCAGCTCCTACGAGCAGTACTTC.

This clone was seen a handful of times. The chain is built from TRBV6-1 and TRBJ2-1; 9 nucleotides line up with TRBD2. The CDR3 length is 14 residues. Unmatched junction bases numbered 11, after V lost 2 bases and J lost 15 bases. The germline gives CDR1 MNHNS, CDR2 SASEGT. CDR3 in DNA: TGTGCCAGCAGTGAACTAGCGGGACTTGTCGTTCGGTTCTTC. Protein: CASSELAGLVVRFF.

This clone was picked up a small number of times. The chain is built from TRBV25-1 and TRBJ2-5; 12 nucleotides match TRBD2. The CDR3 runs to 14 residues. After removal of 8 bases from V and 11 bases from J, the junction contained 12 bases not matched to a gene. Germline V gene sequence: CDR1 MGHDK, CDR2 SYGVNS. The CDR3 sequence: CASSLAGGPREQYF. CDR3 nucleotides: TGTGCCAGCTCCCTAGCGGGAGGGCCGAGGGAGCAGTACTTC.

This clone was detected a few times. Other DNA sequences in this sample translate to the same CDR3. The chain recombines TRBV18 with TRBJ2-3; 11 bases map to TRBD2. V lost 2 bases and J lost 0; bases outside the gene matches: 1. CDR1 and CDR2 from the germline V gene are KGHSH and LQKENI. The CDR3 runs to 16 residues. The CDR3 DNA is TGTGCCAGCTCACCAATAGCGGGAGGGAGCACAGATACGCAGTATTTT. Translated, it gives CASSPIAGGSTDTQYF.

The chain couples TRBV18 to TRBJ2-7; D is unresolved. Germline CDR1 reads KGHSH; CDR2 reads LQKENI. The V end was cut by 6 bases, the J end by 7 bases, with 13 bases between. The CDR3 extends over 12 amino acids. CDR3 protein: CASSPTVGEQYF. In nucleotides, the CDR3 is TGTGCCAGCTCGCCAACAGTGGGGGAGCAGTACTTC.

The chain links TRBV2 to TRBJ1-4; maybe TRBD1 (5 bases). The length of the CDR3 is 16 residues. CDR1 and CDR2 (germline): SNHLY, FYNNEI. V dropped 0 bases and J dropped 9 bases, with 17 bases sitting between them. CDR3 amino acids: CASSEALRTNRKKLFF. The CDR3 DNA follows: TGTGCCAGCAGTGAAGCGCTTAGGACAAATAGGAAAAAACTGTTTTTT.

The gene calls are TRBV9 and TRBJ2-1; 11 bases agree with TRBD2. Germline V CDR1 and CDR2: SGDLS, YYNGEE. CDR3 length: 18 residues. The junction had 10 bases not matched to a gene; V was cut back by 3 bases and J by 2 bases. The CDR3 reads CASSGGLAAPSPYNEQFF. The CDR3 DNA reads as TGTGCCAGCAGCGGGGGACTAGCGGCCCCGTCCCCCTACAATGAGCAGTTCTTC.

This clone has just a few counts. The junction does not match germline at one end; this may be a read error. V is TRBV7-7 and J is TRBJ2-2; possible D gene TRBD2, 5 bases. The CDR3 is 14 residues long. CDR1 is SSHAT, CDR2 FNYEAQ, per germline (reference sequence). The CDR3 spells CASSPAAGTGELFF. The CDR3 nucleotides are TGTGCTAGCAGCCCGGCGGCGGGTACCGGGGAGCTGTTTTTT.

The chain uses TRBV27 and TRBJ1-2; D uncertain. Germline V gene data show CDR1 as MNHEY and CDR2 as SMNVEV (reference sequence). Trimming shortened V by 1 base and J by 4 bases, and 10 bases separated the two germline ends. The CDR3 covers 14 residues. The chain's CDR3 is CASSLLGPAYGYTF. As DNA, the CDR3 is TGTGCCAGCAGTTTATTAGGCCCCGCCTATGGCTACACCTTC.

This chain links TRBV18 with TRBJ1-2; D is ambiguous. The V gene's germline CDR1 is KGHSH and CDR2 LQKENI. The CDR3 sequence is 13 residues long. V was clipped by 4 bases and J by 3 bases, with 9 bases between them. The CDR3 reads CASSQGIDYGYTF. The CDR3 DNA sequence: TGTGCCAGCTCACAGGGAATAGACTATGGCTACACCTTC.

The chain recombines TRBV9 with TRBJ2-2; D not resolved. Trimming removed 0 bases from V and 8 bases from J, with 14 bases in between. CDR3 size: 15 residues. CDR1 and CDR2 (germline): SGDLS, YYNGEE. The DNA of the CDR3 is TGTGCCAGCAGCGTAGAAGGCTGGCAGGAGGGGGAGCTGTTTTTT. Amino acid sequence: CASSVEGWQEGELFF.

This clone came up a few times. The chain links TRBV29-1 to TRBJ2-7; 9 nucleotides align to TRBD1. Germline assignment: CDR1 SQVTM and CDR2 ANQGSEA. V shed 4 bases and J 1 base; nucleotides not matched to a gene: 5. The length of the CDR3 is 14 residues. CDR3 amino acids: CSVGGTGLSYEQYF. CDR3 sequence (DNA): TGCAGCGTTGGAGGGACAGGGTTGTCCTACGAGCAGTACTTC.

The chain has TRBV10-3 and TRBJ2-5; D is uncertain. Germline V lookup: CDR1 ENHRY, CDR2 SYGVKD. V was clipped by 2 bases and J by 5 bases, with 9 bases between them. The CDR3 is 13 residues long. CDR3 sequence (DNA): TGTGCCATCAGTGAGCCCGGCTGGGAGACCCAGTACTTC. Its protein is CAISEPGWETQYF.

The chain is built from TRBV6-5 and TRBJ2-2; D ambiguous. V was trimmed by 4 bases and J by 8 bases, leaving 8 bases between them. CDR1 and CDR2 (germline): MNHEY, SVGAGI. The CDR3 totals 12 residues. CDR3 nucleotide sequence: TGTGCCAGCAGTTTTGTAAGGGGGGAGCTGTTTTTT. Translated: CASSFVRGELFF.

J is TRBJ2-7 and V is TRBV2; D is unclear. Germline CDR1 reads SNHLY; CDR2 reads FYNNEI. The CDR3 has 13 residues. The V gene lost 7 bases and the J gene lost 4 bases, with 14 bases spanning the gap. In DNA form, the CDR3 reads TGTGCCAGCACAATATCCCCGTCGTACGAGCAGTACTTC. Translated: CASTISPSYEQYF.

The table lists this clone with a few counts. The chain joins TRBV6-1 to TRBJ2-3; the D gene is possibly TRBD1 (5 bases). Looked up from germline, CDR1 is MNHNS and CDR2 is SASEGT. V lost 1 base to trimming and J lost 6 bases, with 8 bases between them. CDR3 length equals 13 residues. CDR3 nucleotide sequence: TGTGCCAGCAGTGAAGGGACATGGGATACGCAGTATTTT. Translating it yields CASSEGTWDTQYF.

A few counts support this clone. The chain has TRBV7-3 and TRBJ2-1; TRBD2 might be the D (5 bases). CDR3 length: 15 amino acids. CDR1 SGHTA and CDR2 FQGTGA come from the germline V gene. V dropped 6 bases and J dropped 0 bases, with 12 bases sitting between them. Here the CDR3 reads CASRQGSVSYNEQFF. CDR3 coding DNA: TGTGCCAGCAGGCAAGGGAGCGTCTCCTACAATGAGCAGTTCTTC. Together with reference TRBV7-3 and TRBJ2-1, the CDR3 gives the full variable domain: GAGVSQTPSNKVTEKGKYVELRCDPISGHTALYWYRQSLGQGPEFLIYFQGTGAADDSGLPNDRFFAVRPEGSVSTLKIQRTERGDSAVYLCASRQGSVSYNEQFFGPGTRLTVL.

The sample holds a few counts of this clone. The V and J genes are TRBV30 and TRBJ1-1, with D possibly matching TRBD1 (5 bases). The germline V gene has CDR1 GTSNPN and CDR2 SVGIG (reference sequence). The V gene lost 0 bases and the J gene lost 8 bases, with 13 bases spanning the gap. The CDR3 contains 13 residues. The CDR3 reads CAWSVRGSSEAFF. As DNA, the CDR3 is TGTGCCTGGAGTGTACGGGGGTCCTCAGAAGCTTTCTTT. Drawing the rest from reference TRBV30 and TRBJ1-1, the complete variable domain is SQTIHQWPATLVQPVGSPLSLECTVEGTSNPNLYWYRQAAGRGLQLLFYSVGIGQISSEVPQNLSASRPQDRQFILSSKKLLLSDSGFYLCAWSVRGSSEAFFGQGTRLTVV.

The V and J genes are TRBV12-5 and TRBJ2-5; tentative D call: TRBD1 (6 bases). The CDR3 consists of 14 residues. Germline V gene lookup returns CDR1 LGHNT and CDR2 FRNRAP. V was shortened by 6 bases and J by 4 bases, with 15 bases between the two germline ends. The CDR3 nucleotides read TGTGCTAGTGGGCGATTTACAGGGCCAGAGACCCAGTACTTC. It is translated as CASGRFTGPETQYF.

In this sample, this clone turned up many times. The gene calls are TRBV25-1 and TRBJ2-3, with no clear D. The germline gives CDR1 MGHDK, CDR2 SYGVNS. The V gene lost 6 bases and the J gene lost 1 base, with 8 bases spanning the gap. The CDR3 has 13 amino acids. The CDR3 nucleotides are TGTGCCAGCAGCGCCTATGGCACAGATACGCAGTATTTT. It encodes CASSAYGTDTQYF.

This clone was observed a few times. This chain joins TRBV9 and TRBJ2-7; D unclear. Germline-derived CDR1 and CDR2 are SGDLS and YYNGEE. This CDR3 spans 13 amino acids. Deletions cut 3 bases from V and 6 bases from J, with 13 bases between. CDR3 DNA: TGTGCCAGCAGCGGAAAAATCAACGCCGAGCAGTACTTC. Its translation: CASSGKINAEQYF.